Shown below are 17 T cell receptor beta chains from a single sample sequenced in a study of cytomegalovirus exposure and HLA in healthy donors. Sequencing was performed with immunoSEQ multiplex PCR; in TCRdb, only in-frame clones are kept and a portion is missing. The sample carries tens of thousands of clones, roughly nine tenths recorded once. The sample comprised PBMCs. These receptors came from a man between 18 and 35 years old in good health and CMV-seronegative.

V and J are TRBV27 and TRBJ2-1; 11 bases are a match to TRBD2. With V trimmed by 8 bases and J by 9 bases, 15 bases remained unmatched. CDR3 size: 16 residues. Germline CDR1 MNHEY, CDR2 SMNVEV (reference sequence). This CDR3 reads CASLPGTSGPLGEQFF. CDR3 coding DNA: TGTGCCAGCTTACCCGGGACTAGCGGACCTTTGGGTGAGCAGTTCTTC.

The gene calls are TRBV28 and TRBJ2-7; D not certain. The germline V gene encodes CDR1 MDHEN and CDR2 SYDVKM. Trimming shortened V by 2 bases and J by 3 bases, and 11 bases separated the two germline ends. The CDR3 has 14 amino acids. CDR3 DNA sequence: TGTGCCAGCAGTTTAATCCCCTCCAGCTACGAGCAGTACTTC. This translates into CASSLIPSSYEQYF.

V gene TRBV27 combines with J gene TRBJ2-7; D perhaps matches TRBD2 (7 bases). The germline CDR1 and CDR2 sequences are MNHEY and SMNVEV (reference sequence). The CDR3 loop spans 15 amino acids. V was clipped by 5 bases and J by 1 base, with 15 bases between them. The CDR3 DNA reads TGTGCCAGCAGTCAGACAGGCGGGAGTTCCTACGAGCAGTACTTC. Translating it yields CASSQTGGSSYEQYF.

J is TRBJ2-1 and V is TRBV15; weak D call: TRBD2 (6 bases). This CDR3 has 16 residues. The V gene lost 0 bases and the J gene lost 9 bases, with 18 bases spanning the gap. The germline CDR1 and CDR2 sequences are LNHNV and YYDKDF (reference sequence). DNA of the CDR3: TGTGCCACCAGCAGAGATCGACAAACTCGGGGGATTGAGCAGTTCTTC. It is translated as CATSRDRQTRGIEQFF.

The chain recombines TRBV7-2 with TRBJ2-1; 8 bases match TRBD2. The CDR3 contains 17 residues. The ends lost 4 bases at V and 0 bases at J; junction bases unmatched: 8. Per germline, CDR1 SGHTA and CDR2 FQGNSA. CDR3 bases: TGTGCCAGCAGCTCCCCTACCGGGACTAGCTCCTACAATGAGCAGTTCTTC. Residues: CASSSPTGTSSYNEQFF. The whole variable domain, remainder taken from reference TRBV7-2 and TRBJ2-1, is GAGVSQSPSNKVTEKGKDVELRCDPISGHTALYWYRQSLGQGLEFLIYFQGNSAPDKSGLPSDRFSAERTGGSVSTLTIQRTQQEDSAVYLCASSSPTGTSSYNEQFFGPGTRLTVL.

The rearrangement links TRBV23-1 to TRBJ2-7; 11 nucleotides match TRBD2. TRBV23-1 is designated an ORF whose function remains uncertain. The junction had 10 bases not matched to a gene; V was cut back by 1 base and J by 2 bases. The CDR3 runs 18 residues. Here the CDR3 DNA reads TGCGCCAGCAGTCAATTAGCGGCTACTAGCGGGAGAACCTACGAGCAGTACTTC. It encodes CASSQLAATSGRTYEQYF.

This clone was picked up one time. J is TRBJ2-6 and V is TRBV28; 10 positions agree with TRBD1. Germline V CDR1 and CDR2: MDHEN, SYDVKM. Trimming cost V 6 bases and J 2 bases; bases outside gene matches: 10. This CDR3 is 18 amino acids long. The CDR3 nucleotides are TGTGCCAGCAGCCGGACGTGGGACAGGGGCACTGGGGCCAACGTCCTGACTTTC. The encoded protein is CASSRTWDRGTGANVLTF.

The rearrangement uses TRBV4-3 and TRBJ2-1, with 9 bases matching TRBD2. V was pared by 1 base and J by 4 bases, with 14 bases of the junction left unmatched. Germline V gene sequence: CDR1 LGHNA, CDR2 YSLEER. The CDR3 has 19 amino acids. The CDR3 sequence is CASSQVVGASGTKYNEQFF. As DNA, the CDR3 is TGCGCCAGCAGCCAAGTAGTTGGGGCTAGCGGGACGAAATACAATGAGCAGTTCTTC.

The chain uses TRBV7-2 and TRBJ2-1; 11 positions match TRBD2. This CDR3 is 15 amino acids long. Per the germline V gene, CDR1 is SGHTA and CDR2 is FQGNSA. V was pared by 3 bases and J by 10 bases, with 8 bases of the junction left unmatched. CDR3 nucleotide sequence: TGTGCCAGCAGCTTGAGACTAGCGGGAAAGGGGGAGCAGTTCTTC. It specifies CASSLRLAGKGEQFF.

V and J are TRBV27 and TRBJ1-5; D might be TRBD1 (6 bases). Germline lookup yields CDR1 MNHEY and CDR2 SMNVEV (reference sequence). This CDR3 comprises 15 residues. V was cut by 4 bases and J by 3 bases, with 13 bases left in between. The DNA for the CDR3 is TGTGCCAGCAGTTCCCAGGGGCGGGTCAATCAGCCCCAGCATTTT. It specifies CASSSQGRVNQPQHF.

The chain combines TRBV6-4 with TRBJ1-4; D is ambiguous. CDR1 is MRHNA, CDR2 SNTAGT, per germline. Trimming shortened V by 6 bases and J by 0 bases, and 8 bases separated the two germline ends. This CDR3 region has 14 residues. The CDR3 coding sequence is TGTGCCAGCAGCGAGGAAGCAACTAATGAAAAACTGTTTTTT. This codes for CASSEEATNEKLFF.

V usage is TRBV27 and J usage is TRBJ2-1; TRBD2 aligns across 7 bases. The CDR3 totals 16 residues. From germline, CDR1 is MNHEY and CDR2 SMNVEV (reference sequence). With V trimmed by 1 base and J by 8 bases, 11 bases remained unmatched. CDR3 bases: TGTGCCAGCAGTTTATGGGGACTGGGGCGGGAGCATGAGCAGTTCTTC. Its translation: CASSLWGLGREHEQFF.

CDR3 loop: CASSTSYPGQLNTGELFF. CDR3 nucleotides: TGCGCCAGCAGCACAAGCTACCCGGGACAGCTTAACACCGGGGAGCTGTTTTTT. The chain recombines TRBV5-1 with TRBJ2-2; TRBD1 agrees at 7 bases. CDR1 is SGHRS, CDR2 YFSETQ, per germline. The CDR3 is 18 amino acids. J was trimmed by 2 bases and V by 4 bases; bases with no gene match: 14.

This clone occurred once. V and J are TRBV14 and TRBJ2-1; TRBD2 agrees at 11 bases. Germline V gene lookup returns CDR1 SGHDN and CDR2 FVKESK. This CDR3 contains 16 residues. V lost 2 bases and J lost 6; bases outside the gene matches: 6. The CDR3, as DNA: TGTGCCAGCAGCCAATTGCTAGCGGGAGGTCGCAATGAGCAGTTCTTC. Translating gives CASSQLLAGGRNEQFF. Full variable domain (remainder filled in from reference TRBV14 and TRBJ2-1): EAGVTQFPSHSVIEKGQTVTLRCDPISGHDNLYWYRRVMGKEIKFLLHFVKESKQDESGMPNNRFLAERTGGTYSTLKVQPAELEDSGVYFCASSQLLAGGRNEQFFGPGTRLTVL.

On this clone itself: A read error may account for a junction end that differs from germline. This chain links TRBV6-5 with TRBJ1-1; TRBD1 matches 8 bases. The CDR3 is 13 amino acids. Germline CDR1 reads MNHEY; CDR2 reads SVGAGI. This CDR3 reads CASRTGVNAEAFF. CDR3 DNA: TGTGCCAGCAGGACAGGGGTGAACGCTGAAGCTTTCTTT.

The V gene is TRBV27, the J gene TRBJ1-1, with D unclear. This CDR3 is 12 amino acids long. V shed 5 bases and J shed 4 bases, with 8 bases lying between them. Germline CDR1 reads MNHEY; CDR2 reads SMNVEV (reference sequence). The CDR3 region has the DNA TGTGCCAGCAGTGGAGGGTCCACTGAAGCTTTCTTT. This codes for CASSGGSTEAFF.

J is TRBJ2-1 and V is TRBV4-2; 8 bases are a match to TRBD2. The CDR3 has 17 amino acids. The junction had 12 bases not matched to a gene; V was cut back by 4 bases and J by 4 bases. Looked up from germline, CDR1 is LGHNA and CDR2 is YNFKEQ. The DNA of the CDR3 is TGTGCCAGCAGCCCTCGCCCAGCGGGAGCGGAGTACAATGAGCAGTTCTTC. It yields the protein CASSPRPAGAEYNEQFF.